Below are 28 T cell receptor beta chains sequenced from a single sample in a study of vaccination and CD4 T cells after COVID-19. The Oncomine TCR Beta short-read assay sequenced DNA from cultured CD4+ T cells. TCRdb itself ran the PCR reads through MiXCR, one entry per CDR3 protein. The data contain 17,000 or so distinct CDR3 sequences, about 45% of them singletons. Time point reported: late sampling 161 to 241 days after vaccination in a few convalescent patients. The treatment: approximately 9-day PBMC culture with coronavirus spike peptide pools or control peptides (ViraFEST assay). These TCRs are of unknown antigen specificity. The specimen was CD4+ T cells from blood, cultured in vitro, collected about 7 months after SARS-CoV-2 vaccination. The source of these receptors is a human donor who had recovered from COVID-19.

Written as DNA, the CDR3 is TGTGCCTGGAGACCTAGCGGGAGCTACAATGAGCAGTTCTTC. Amino acid sequence: CAWRPSGSYNEQFF. The genes are TRBV30 and TRBJ2-1; 10 nucleotides agree with TRBD2. The CDR3 is 14 residues long. Germline-derived CDR1 and CDR2 are GTSNPN and SVGIG (reference sequence). Trimming removed 3 bases from V and 3 bases from J; junction bases left unmatched: 2.

The V gene is TRBV9, the J gene TRBJ1-2; TRBD1 agrees at 7 bases. The CDR3 extends over 16 amino acids. Germline lookup yields CDR1 SGDLS and CDR2 YYNGEE. V lost 0 bases to trimming and J lost 0 bases; unmatched junction nucleotides: 5. CDR3 residues: CASSVAETGANYGYTF. CDR3 DNA sequence: TGTGCCAGCAGCGTAGCTGAAACAGGGGCTAACTATGGCTACACCTTC.

This sequence joins TRBV21-1 and TRBJ2-7. TRBV21-1 is listed as a pseudogene. The CDR3 covers 14 residues. CDR3 protein: CASSNWNSSYEQYF. The CDR3 nucleotides are TGTGCCAGCAGCAATTGGAATAGCTCCTACGAGCAGTACTTC.

V usage is TRBV7-9 and J usage is TRBJ2-1, with D uncertain. V was clipped by 5 bases and J by 11 bases, with 13 bases between them. CDR3 length equals 12 residues. CDR1 and CDR2 from the germline V gene are SEHNR and FQNEAQ (reference sequence). The CDR3 reads CASSQTELKQFF. In DNA, the CDR3 is TGTGCCAGCAGCCAAACTGAACTAAAGCAGTTCTTC.

The chain couples TRBV6-1 to TRBJ1-1, with a possible D match to TRBD1 (5 bases). Trimming took 6 bases from V and 3 from J, leaving 11 bases between them. Germline-derived CDR1 and CDR2 are MNHNS and SASEGT. There are 13 residues in the CDR3. The CDR3 coding sequence is TGTGCCAGCAGAGAGGGGCTTTACACTGAAGCTTTCTTT. It is translated as CASREGLYTEAFF.

This clonotype has more than one count but fewer than ten. The rearrangement links TRBV6-1 to TRBJ2-5; D is perhaps TRBD2 (6 bases). CDR1 MNHNS and CDR2 SASEGT come from the germline V gene. Trimming took off 5 bases at V and 8 bases at J, with 18 bases between the two ends. The CDR3 runs 14 residues. CDR3: CASSTGLRGGTQYF. As DNA, the CDR3 is TGTGCCAGCAGTACGGGACTGCGGGGTGGTACCCAGTACTTC.

The chain recombines TRBV24-1 with TRBJ2-7; D remains unclear. Germline CDR1 is KGHDR and CDR2 is SFDVKD. CDR3 size: 15 residues. V lost 3 bases to trimming and J lost 4 bases, with 15 bases between them. The CDR3 region is CATSDPRASGYEQYF. The CDR3 region has the DNA TGTGCCACCAGTGATCCTCGGGCTTCTGGTTACGAGCAGTACTTC.

This clonotype was found a few times. The chain uses TRBV27 and TRBJ2-3; 8 bases are a match to TRBD1. V was clipped by 4 bases and J by 3 bases; unmatched bases: 9. CDR1 and CDR2 from the germline V gene are MNHEY and SMNVEV (reference sequence). The CDR3 loop spans 16 amino acids. The CDR3 region is CASSSVAGGLTDTQYF. The CDR3 region has the DNA TGTGCCAGCAGTTCTGTAGCAGGGGGCTTAACAGATACGCAGTATTTT.

The V and J genes are TRBV7-6 and TRBJ2-2; D remains unclear. CDR3 size: 11 residues. Germline V gives CDR1 SGHVS, CDR2 FNYEAQ. Trimming cost V 5 bases and J 7 bases, with 5 bases left between them. The CDR3 protein is CASSVDGELFF. As DNA, the CDR3 is TGTGCCAGCAGCGTTGACGGGGAGCTGTTTTTT.

V usage is TRBV20-1 and J usage is TRBJ1-2; TRBD1 matches 7 bases. J was trimmed by 0 bases and V by 5 bases; bases with no gene match: 9. This CDR3 region has 15 residues. The germline CDR1 and CDR2 sequences are DFQATT and SNEGSKA (reference sequence). CDR3 sequence: CSAGLQGGSNYGYTF. The CDR3 nucleotides read TGCAGTGCTGGACTTCAGGGGGGTTCTAACTATGGCTACACCTTC.

The rearrangement links TRBV7-3 to TRBJ1-3, with 8 bases lining up with TRBD1. CDR1 is SGHTA, CDR2 FQGTGA, per germline. The trim removed 2 bases at V and 8 bases at J, leaving 5 bases unmatched. The CDR3 has 14 residues. CDR3 bases: TGTGCCAGCAGCTTATCCCAGGGGGCAGACACCATATATTTT. It specifies CASSLSQGADTIYF.

This clonotype was detected once. V and J are TRBV4-2 and TRBJ2-7, with D possibly TRBD2 on 5 matching bases. Trimming pared 1 base from V and 2 bases from J, leaving 15 bases between. The CDR3 runs 16 residues. Germline V lookup: CDR1 LGHNA, CDR2 YNFKEQ. CDR3 sequence reads: CASSQVGLATTYEQYF. CDR3 in DNA: TGTGCCAGCAGCCAAGTCGGGTTAGCGACCACCTACGAGCAGTACTTC.

V usage is TRBV7-6 and J usage is TRBJ2-2; 12 nucleotides align to TRBD2. The CDR3 covers 17 residues. The V gene end was trimmed by 5 bases and the J gene end by 4 bases; junction bases not matched to a gene: 8. Germline CDR1 SGHVS, CDR2 FNYEAQ. This CDR3 reads CASSASGLAGTTGELFF. CDR3 bases: TGTGCCAGCAGCGCAAGTGGACTAGCGGGGACCACCGGGGAGCTGTTTTTT. The complete variable domain, with remaining parts taken from reference TRBV7-6 and TRBJ2-2, reads GAGVSQSPRYKVTKRGQDVALRCDPISGHVSLYWYRQALGQGPEFLTYFNYEAQQDKSGLPNDRFSAERPEGSISTLTIQRTEQRDSAMYRCASSASGLAGTTGELFFGEGSRLTVL.

This chain uses TRBV20-1 with TRBJ2-3; D remains unclear. This CDR3 is built from 12 residues. CDR1 DFQATT and CDR2 SNEGSKA come from the germline V gene (reference sequence). Trimming stripped 3 bases from V and 0 bases from J, with 4 bases between. CDR3 loop: CSARESTDTQYF. In DNA form, the CDR3 reads TGCAGTGCTAGGGAAAGCACAGATACGCAGTATTTT.

The CDR3 DNA reads TGTGCCAGCACCACAGGGTTTACTTCACCCCTCCACTTT. Protein: CASTTGFTSPLHF. This chain joins TRBV6-1 and TRBJ1-6, with D maybe TRBD1 (6 bases). The germline V gene encodes CDR1 MNHNS and CDR2 SASEGT. V was trimmed by 7 bases and J by 9 bases, leaving 13 bases between them. CDR3 length: 13 amino acids.

This clonotype has only a few counts. The chain joins TRBV5-4 to TRBJ1-1; no clear D. Germline V gives CDR1 SGHNT, CDR2 YYREEE (reference sequence). Trimming removed 0 bases at V and 4 bases at J, with 13 bases between. This CDR3 comprises 15 residues. DNA for the CDR3: TGTGCCAGCAGCTTGGTAGGTAGACCAAGCACTGAAGCTTTCTTT. Translated: CASSLVGRPSTEAFF. The whole variable domain, remainder taken from reference TRBV5-4 and TRBJ1-1, is ETGVTQSPTHLIKTRGQQVTLRCSSQSGHNTVSWYQQALGQGPQFIFQYYREEENGRGNFPPRFSGLQFPNYSSELNVNALELDDSALYLCASSLVGRPSTEAFFGQGTRLTVV.

J is TRBJ1-1 and V is TRBV20-1, with D possibly matching TRBD1 (5 bases). With 2 bases removed from V and 1 base from J, the gap between germline ends came to 11 bases. Germline CDR1 reads DFQATT; CDR2 reads SNEGSKA (reference sequence). The CDR3 runs 14 residues. CDR3 protein: CSARRGVPNTEAFF. As DNA, the CDR3 is TGCAGTGCTAGAAGAGGGGTTCCGAACACTGAAGCTTTCTTT.

The V call is TRBV28, the J call TRBJ2-1; tentative D call: TRBD2 (6 bases). This CDR3 is built from 17 residues. V shed 4 bases and J shed 4 bases, with 20 bases lying between them. The germline gives CDR1 MDHEN, CDR2 SYDVKM. The CDR3 DNA reads TGTGCCAGCAGTTCCCCGCCTGGTAGCGGAAGATACAATGAGCAGTTCTTC. It specifies CASSSPPGSGRYNEQFF.

The rearrangement joins TRBV7-2 to TRBJ2-7; 9 positions agree with TRBD1. The V gene end was trimmed by 5 bases and the J gene end by 9 bases; junction bases not matched to a gene: 8. Germline V gives CDR1 SGHTA, CDR2 FQGNSA. The CDR3 has 13 residues. CDR3 protein: CASSPGQGWVQYF. CDR3 DNA sequence: TGTGCCAGCAGCCCAGGACAGGGGTGGGTGCAGTACTTC.

This clonotype was detected once. This rearrangement joins TRBV5-1 to TRBJ2-5, with a weak D call TRBD1 (5 bases). V gave up 0 bases and J gave up 1 base, with 16 bases separating them. CDR3 length: 17 amino acids. Germline lookup yields CDR1 SGHRS and CDR2 YFSETQ. The CDR3 nucleotides read TGCGCCAGCAGCTTGGCCCTGGACACCCGACCCCAAGAGACCCAGTACTTC. Translation: CASSLALDTRPQETQYF.

The J gene is TRBJ1-1, the V gene TRBV20-1, with D perhaps matching TRBD1 (5 bases). The CDR3 consists of 14 residues. Germline V gene lookup returns CDR1 DFQATT and CDR2 SNEGSKA (reference sequence). Between the trimmed V and J ends, which lost 5 bases and 4 bases, there was a span of 17 bases. The CDR3 region is CSAARPDSATEAFF. The CDR3 nucleotides are TGCAGTGCTGCCCGACCTGACAGTGCCACTGAAGCTTTCTTT.

There are a few counts of this clonotype. V is TRBV20-1 and J is TRBJ2-3; 8 bases are shared with TRBD2. This CDR3 contains 14 residues. V dropped 1 base and J dropped 0; count of bases not matched to a gene: 0. Germline assignment: CDR1 DFQATT and CDR2 SNEGSKA (reference sequence). The CDR3 DNA sequence: TGCAGTGCTAGAGCGGGGGGGAGCACAGATACGCAGTATTTT. Its translation: CSARAGGSTDTQYF.

This clonotype rates as medium-sized. The CDR3 nucleotides read TGTGCCAGCGAGGGACTAGCGGGAGGGCACAATGAGCAGTTCTTC. Protein sequence: CASEGLAGGHNEQFF. This chain joins TRBV6-1 and TRBJ2-1; 16 nucleotides line up with TRBD2. Unmatched junction bases numbered 3, after V lost 8 bases and J lost 5 bases. CDR3 length: 15 amino acids. Germline values: CDR1 MNHNS, CDR2 SASEGT.

The rearrangement uses TRBV18 and TRBJ1-2; a possible D gene is TRBD1 (6 bases). The CDR3 length is 13 residues. Trimming shortened V by 6 bases and J by 4 bases, and 12 bases separated the two germline ends. CDR1 KGHSH and CDR2 LQKENI come from the germline V gene. In DNA, the CDR3 is TGTGCCAGCTCGCCCGGGACAACCTATGGCTACACCTTC. Amino acid sequence: CASSPGTTYGYTF.

The gene calls are TRBV20-1 and TRBJ2-7; 7 bases match TRBD2. Germline V gives CDR1 DFQATT, CDR2 SNEGSKA (reference sequence). The V and J ends lost 6 bases and 4 bases, in that order; junction bases with no gene match: 9. The CDR3 has 13 amino acids. For the CDR3, the DNA is TGCAGTGCGTGGACCGGGACTACTTACGAGCAGTACTTC. It is translated as CSAWTGTTYEQYF.

This chain uses TRBV7-2 with TRBJ2-1; 7 bases agree with TRBD2. Germline V gene lookup returns CDR1 SGHTA and CDR2 FQGNSA. This CDR3 has 16 residues. Trimming took 3 bases from V and 0 from J; bases not matched to a gene: 5. The CDR3 DNA reads as TGTGCCAGCAGCTTCCCTAGCGGTAGCTCCTACAATGAGCAGTTCTTC. It yields the protein CASSFPSGSSYNEQFF.

In its sample, this clonotype was seen a few times. The chain joins TRBV6-1 to TRBJ2-7; D may be TRBD1 or TRBD2 (6 bases each). CDR3 size: 14 residues. The V gene's germline CDR1 is MNHNS and CDR2 SASEGT. The V and J ends lost 4 bases and 5 bases respectively, with 15 bases between them. CDR3 protein: CASSAIRGPHEQYF. CDR3 nucleotides: TGTGCCAGCAGTGCTATCCGGGGGCCTCACGAGCAGTACTTC.

The chain combines TRBV20-1 with TRBJ2-1, with D unresolved. The V end was cut by 6 bases, the J end by 4 bases, with 10 bases between. CDR1 is DFQATT and CDR2 is SNEGSKA in the germline V gene (reference sequence). The CDR3 length is 12 residues. The CDR3 here is CSASYLYNEQFF. CDR3 in DNA: TGCAGTGCCTCTTATCTTTACAATGAGCAGTTCTTC.